This T cell receptor (beta chain) was sequenced for a study of blood T cell repertoires in COVID-19. The CDR3 loop spans 15 amino acids. Germline V gives CDR1 SGHRS, CDR2 YFSETQ. The ends were cut back, 0 bases at V and 3 bases at J, with 9 bases in the middle. Measured with immunoSEQ multiplex PCR; TCRdb has only the in-frame clones, and not every one. The data show more than 200,000 clones, 65% to 90% seen once. This clonotype was sampled from a woman older than 75 with active or convalescent COVID-19. The sequenced sample consisted of peripheral blood. The genes are TRBV5-1 and TRBJ1-4, with a tentative D call TRBD1 (5 bases). CDR3 sequence reads: CASSLAGVANEKLFF. In nucleotides, the CDR3 is TGCGCCAGCAGCTTGGCGGGGGTTGCTAATGAAAAACTGTTTTTT.